This T cell receptor beta chain was identified in a study of cytomegalovirus exposure and HLA in healthy donors. Study-wide points: In presence/absence analyses, roughly uniform sequencing depth across donors was assumed.

Per the germline V gene, CDR1 is MGHRA and CDR2 is YSYEKL. This CDR3 is 14 amino acids long. V was trimmed by 6 bases and J by 0 bases, leaving 11 bases between them. The PCR made use of 60 Vbeta and 13 Jbeta primers. TCRdb keeps only in-frame clones here, not all; method: immunoSEQ multiplex PCR. Of about 130,000 clones in the sample, about 80% were seen once. To note about this clone: Its matching antigen is unknown.

The rearrangement links TRBV4-1 to TRBJ1-1; no clear D. The source material was PBMCs. The TCR was taken from a human donor in good health. Here the CDR3 reads CASSHSNMNTEAFF. The CDR3 DNA reads as TGCGCCAGCAGTCACAGCAACATGAACACTGAAGCTTTCTTT.